These T cell receptor beta chains were read from a single sample in a study of blood T cell repertoires in COVID-19. Sequencing used immunoSEQ multiplex PCR; TCRdb keeps in-frame clones, though not all of them. The table has 350,000 to 450,000 clones, 83% seen once. Material for sequencing was PBMCs or T cells enriched from blood (not recorded which). Receptor source: a woman between 50 and 59 years old who had recovered from COVID-19. Both conserved end residues are part of each CDR3. The order of the fields is V gene, J gene, clone size, D gene, CDR3 DNA, CDR3 protein. The D gene is left open where the match is weak. Clone size, where shown, is once, few, many, or a class for clones that have expanded.

TRBV7-8	TRBJ1-4	-	-	TGTGCCAGCAGCCTGTCGGAAAAACTGTTTTTT	CASSLSEKLFF
TRBV7-3	TRBJ2-1	-	TRBD1	TGTGCCAGCAGCTTCGGGACAGGGGTGAACAATGAGCAGTTCTTC	CASSFGTGVNNEQFF
TRBV4-2	TRBJ2-7	-	-	TGTGCCAGCAGCCAAGATCCTGGGCCTGGCAACGAGCAGTACTTC	CASSQDPGPGNEQYF
TRBV5-3	TRBJ2-7	-	-	TGTGCCAGAAGGATGGGGGGTGGGGCCCCCTACGAGCAGTACTTC	CARRMGGGAPYEQYF
TRBV11-1	TRBJ1-4	-	-	TGTGCCAGCAGCTTATCCCCGACAACAACTAATGAAAAACTGTTTTTT	CASSLSPTTTNEKLFF
TRBV19	TRBJ1-5	-	-	TGTGCCAGTAGTACCCATCGGGGGGGTCAGCCCCAGCATTTT	CASSTHRGGQPQHF
TRBV19	TRBJ1-2	few	-	TGTGCCAGTAGTTTTTGGGAACAGGGTGCCAACTATGGCTACACCTTC	CASSFWEQGANYGYTF
TRBV19	TRBJ2-4	few	TRBD1	TGTGCCAGTAGTACACCAGGGACAGGGGTCCACATTCAGTACTTC	CASSTPGTGVHIQYF
TRBV5-1	TRBJ2-7	-	TRBD2	TGCGCCAGCAAGTCTAGCGGGGCATACGAGCAGTACTTC	CASKSSGAYEQYF
TRBV11-2	TRBJ1-4	-	-	TGTGCCAGCAGCGGAGACTGGCGAGGGGAAAAACTGTTTTTT	CASSGDWRGEKLFF
TRBV19	TRBJ1-3	-	-	TGTGCCAGTAGTACCGGGACAAGGTCCCGAAACACCATATATTTT	CASSTGTRSRNTIYF
TRBV7-8	TRBJ1-3	once	-	TGTGCCAGCAGCCTACTCGACGCCGGGGGTCACGCTGGAAACACCATATATTTT	CASSLLDAGGHAGNTIYF
TRBV18	TRBJ1-1	-	TRBD1	TGTGCCAGCTCAACAGGGGCGGTTGAAGCTTTCTTT	CASSTGAVEAFF
TRBV5-1	TRBJ2-1	many	TRBD2	TGCGCCAGCAGCCCAGGACTAGCGGTCTACAATGAGCAGTTCTTC	CASSPGLAVYNEQFF
TRBV16	TRBJ2-4	-	-	TGTGCCAGCAGTCATCGAACAGGTCTTGGTGCCAAAAACATTCAGTACTTC	CASSHRTGLGAKNIQYF
TRBV9	TRBJ2-3	-	-	TGTGCCAGCAGCGCACACCCCAACCATAACACAGATACGCAGTATTTT	CASSAHPNHNTDTQYF